This T cell receptor beta chain was sequenced for a study of blood T cell repertoires in COVID-19. Clones were read by immunoSEQ multiplex PCR, and TCRdb kept only the in-frame ones, dropping some. The data hold fewer than 120,000 clones, with around 79% observed a single time. Germline CDR1 and CDR2: SNHLY and FYNNEI. Trimming removed 6 bases from V and 6 bases from J; junction bases left unmatched: 4. The CDR3 spans 13 residues. Specimen: peripheral blood. The V gene is TRBV2, the J gene TRBJ2-1; the match to TRBD2 covers 8 bases. This clonotype was sampled from an elderly woman with active or convalescent COVID-19. For the CDR3, the DNA is TGTGCCAGCAGGCCAGGGACTAGCAATGAGCAGTTCTTC. It codes for CASRPGTSNEQFF.